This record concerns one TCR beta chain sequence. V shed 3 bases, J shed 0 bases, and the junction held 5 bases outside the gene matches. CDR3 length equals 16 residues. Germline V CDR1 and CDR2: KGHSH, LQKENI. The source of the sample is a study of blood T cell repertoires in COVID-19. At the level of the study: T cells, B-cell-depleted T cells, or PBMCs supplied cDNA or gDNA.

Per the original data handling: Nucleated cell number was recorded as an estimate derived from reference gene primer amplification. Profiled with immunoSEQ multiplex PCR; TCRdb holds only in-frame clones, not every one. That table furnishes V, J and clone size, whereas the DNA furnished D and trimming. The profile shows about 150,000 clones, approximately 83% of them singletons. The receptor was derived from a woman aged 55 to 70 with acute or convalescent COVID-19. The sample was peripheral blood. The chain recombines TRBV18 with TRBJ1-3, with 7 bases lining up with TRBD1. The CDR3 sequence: CASSPTGVISGNTIYF. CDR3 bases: TGTGCCAGCTCACCTACAGGGGTGATCTCTGGAAACACCATATATTTT.